These 20 T cell receptor beta chains were all obtained from the same sample, sequenced in a study of T-cell reconstitution after alpha-beta-depleted transplantation in children. Preparation of the TCRbeta library involved a method that used unique molecular identifiers. TCRdb re-called the PCR reads with MiXCR, one entry per CDR3 protein. The sample lists about 580,000 distinct CDR3 sequences, under 30% seen once, with 13% to 15% in the top ten. Specimen: PBMCs, mostly from graft donor cells, collected 360 days after TCRalphabeta/CD19-depleted stem cell transplant. Receptors originate from a boy under three years old who had a stem cell transplant for acute myeloid leukemia, so the T cells may come from the graft donor.

This clonotype was counted ten times or more. The chain employs TRBV20-1 and TRBJ1-1, with D perhaps TRBD1 (5 bases). CDR3 length equals 14 residues. Germline V gene sequence: CDR1 DFQATT, CDR2 SNEGSKA (reference sequence). The V gene lost 1 base and the J gene lost 2 bases, with 11 bases spanning the gap. CDR3: CSARGDGKNTEAFF. Here the CDR3 DNA reads TGCAGTGCTAGAGGGGACGGAAAAAACACTGAAGCTTTCTTT.

The chain is built from TRBV12-3 or TRBV12-4 and TRBJ1-1; no firm D call. V gave up 3 bases and J gave up 1 base, with 9 bases separating them. There are 14 residues in the CDR3. Here the CDR3 DNA reads TGTGCCAGCAGTTTCACAGCAAGGAACACTGAAGCTTTCTTT. Its translation is CASSFTARNTEAFF.

The genes are TRBV28 and TRBJ1-2, with a possible D match to TRBD1 (5 bases). Deletions cut 3 bases from V and 3 bases from J, with 11 bases between. This CDR3 is 14 amino acids long. Germline V gene data show CDR1 as MDHEN and CDR2 as SYDVKM. The chain's CDR3 is CASSFGGSYYGYTF. CDR3 DNA sequence: TGTGCCAGCAGTTTTGGGGGTTCGTACTATGGCTACACCTTC.

This clonotype has only a few counts. The chain has TRBV20-1 and TRBJ2-7; possibly TRBD2 for D (6 bases). Germline V gives CDR1 DFQATT, CDR2 SNEGSKA (reference sequence). V lost 0 bases and J lost 3, with 15 bases in between. This CDR3 spans 15 amino acids. The CDR3 sequence: CSARDRGGSLYEQYV. Here the CDR3 DNA reads TGCAGTGCTAGAGATAGGGGAGGCAGTCTCTACGAGCAGTACGTC.

This clonotype was seen at least ten times. The chain combines TRBV12-3 or TRBV12-4 with TRBJ1-6; D perhaps matches TRBD1 (5 bases). V lost 5 bases and J lost 0, with 8 bases in between. CDR3 length: 15 amino acids. CDR3 nucleotides: TGTGCCAGCAGTACCAGGGACTCCTATAATTCACCCCTCCACTTT. Amino acid sequence: CASSTRDSYNSPLHF.

This clonotype was seen at least ten times. V is TRBV29-1 and J is TRBJ2-1, with 7 bases that match TRBD2. The CDR3 sequence is 15 residues long. Germline CDR1 and CDR2: SQVTM and ANQGSEA. The junction had 6 bases not matched to a gene; V was cut back by 4 bases and J by 0 bases. The CDR3 bases are TGCAGCGTTGGGGGAGGGCCCAGCTCCTACAATGAGCAGTTCTTC. It is translated as CSVGGGPSSYNEQFF.

This rearrangement joins TRBV20-1 to TRBJ2-3; 9 nucleotides agree with TRBD2. The germline CDR1 and CDR2 sequences are DFQATT and SNEGSKA (reference sequence). V lost 5 bases, J lost 6 bases, and 6 bases stayed unmatched. The CDR3 has 13 amino acids. The CDR3: CSAGLAGSDTQYF. In DNA, the CDR3 is TGCAGTGCTGGGCTAGCGGGGTCTGATACGCAGTATTTT.

This clonotype was detected many times. The chain recombines TRBV10-2 with TRBJ2-1, with 11 bases aligning to TRBD2. V was clipped by 5 bases and J by 5 bases; unmatched bases: 5. The CDR3 sequence is 15 residues long. Germline lookup yields CDR1 WSHSY and CDR2 SAAADI. This chain's CDR3 is CASSRSSGGHNEQFF. The DNA of the CDR3 is TGCGCCAGCAGTCGGTCTAGCGGGGGGCACAATGAGCAGTTCTTC.

This clonotype was recorded once. V usage is TRBV7-6 and J usage is TRBJ1-1; 10 bases align to TRBD1. V trimming: 4 bases; J trimming: 4 bases; junction bases outside the gene matches: 12. The CDR3 loop spans 17 amino acids. Germline lookup yields CDR1 SGHVS and CDR2 FNYEAQ. The CDR3 DNA follows: TGTGCCAGCAGCTCCGGGACAGGGGATTCCGGGATCACTGAAGCTTTCTTT. Its translation is CASSSGTGDSGITEAFF.

This clonotype was recorded at least ten times. V gene TRBV5-5 combines with J gene TRBJ1-6; D gene uncertain. CDR3 length: 14 residues. The germline V and J ends were trimmed by 0 bases and 10 bases, with 11 bases remaining between them. Germline CDR1 SGHKS, CDR2 YYEKEE (reference sequence). In DNA, the CDR3 is TGTGCCAGCAGCTTGGCGATGAGCTCCTCACCCCTCCACTTT. It yields the protein CASSLAMSSSPLHF. Full variable domain (outside the CDR3, taken from reference TRBV5-5 and TRBJ1-6): DAGVTQSPTHLIKTRGQQVTLRCSPISGHKSVSWYQQVLGQGPQFIFQYYEKEERGRGNFPDRFSARQFPNYSSELNVNALLLGDSALYLCASSLAMSSSPLHFGNGTRLTVT.

This clonotype turned up a few times. This chain uses TRBV12-3 or TRBV12-4 with TRBJ1-6; D remains unclear. CDR3 length equals 16 residues. The V end was cut by 1 base, the J end by 9 bases, with 16 bases between. Written as DNA, the CDR3 is TGTGCCAGCAGTTTAGGCCGCGGACTGAGTTCTTCACCCCTCCACTTT. It translates to CASSLGRGLSSSPLHF.

V is TRBV7-9 and J is TRBJ2-5; D tentatively reads TRBD1 or TRBD2 (6 bases each). The ends were cut back, 5 bases at V and 4 bases at J, with 14 bases in the middle. CDR1 is SEHNR and CDR2 is FQNEAQ in the germline V gene (reference sequence). The CDR3 runs to 14 residues. The CDR3 DNA reads TGTGCCAGCAGCATGCGGGACACGATAGAGACCCAGTACTTC. Translated: CASSMRDTIETQYF.

This clonotype has only a few counts. This chain connects TRBV5-1 to TRBJ2-3; D ambiguous. Germline values: CDR1 SGHRS, CDR2 YFSETQ. The germline V and J ends were trimmed by 4 bases and 2 bases, with 11 bases remaining between them. The CDR3 is made up of 14 amino acids. The DNA of the CDR3 is TGCGCCAGCAGCCTCGAACACCTCACAGATACGCAGTATTTT. It translates to CASSLEHLTDTQYF.

This clonotype was picked up a small number of times. The chain recombines TRBV12-3 or TRBV12-4 with TRBJ1-2; D perhaps matches TRBD1 (5 bases). Trimming cost V 6 bases and J 0 bases, with 8 bases left between them. This CDR3 has 13 residues. The CDR3 DNA follows: TGTGCCAGCAGGTCGACAGCTAACTATGGCTACACCTTC. This gives the protein CASRSTANYGYTF.

A few counts support this clonotype. The chain recombines TRBV4-3 with TRBJ2-2; D perhaps matches TRBD1 (6 bases). Trimming shortened V by 0 bases and J by 5 bases, and 7 bases separated the two germline ends. CDR3 size: 14 residues. Germline CDR1 reads LGHNA; CDR2 reads YSLEER. CDR3 coding DNA: TGCGCCAGCAGCCAAGATCAGGGGACCGGGGAGCTGTTTTTT. Residues: CASSQDQGTGELFF.

This clonotype was seen just once. The chain joins TRBV24-1 to TRBJ2-2; TRBD1 aligns across 8 bases. The V segment lost 6 bases and the J segment 1 base; nucleotides outside the gene matches: 6. Germline-derived CDR1 and CDR2 are KGHDR and SFDVKD. This CDR3 region has 16 residues. The CDR3 DNA reads TGTGCCACCAGTAAACCCGGGACAGGGAACACCGGGGAGCTGTTTTTT. Its translation is CATSKPGTGNTGELFF.

This clonotype turned up a few times. The chain carries TRBV2 and TRBJ2-6; D not resolved. The germline V and J ends were trimmed by 3 bases and 1 base, with 7 bases remaining between them. Germline CDR1 reads SNHLY; CDR2 reads FYNNEI. The CDR3 contains 15 residues. In DNA, the CDR3 is TGTGCCAGCAGTGATAGGCTATCTGGGGCCAACGTCCTGACTTTC. This encodes CASSDRLSGANVLTF.

The chain couples TRBV6-2 or TRBV6-3 to TRBJ1-1; D not certain. CDR1 MNHEY and CDR2 SVGEGT come from the germline V gene. The germline V and J ends were trimmed by 7 bases and 1 base, with 13 bases remaining between them. The CDR3 runs 14 residues. The CDR3 DNA follows: TGTGCCAGCACCCCCGGACGGCGGAACACTGAAGCTTTCTTT. Protein: CASTPGRRNTEAFF.

This clonotype has a count of ten or more. This sequence joins TRBV6-1 and TRBJ2-3; 8 nucleotides align to TRBD2. The CDR3 extends over 15 amino acids. Trimming at V came to 5 bases and at J to 2 bases, leaving 6 bases not matched to a gene. Germline CDR1 MNHNS, CDR2 SASEGT. This chain's CDR3 is CASSRGTSFTDTQYF. The DNA for the CDR3 is TGTGCCAGCAGTCGAGGGACTAGTTTCACAGATACGCAGTATTTT.

The V and J genes are TRBV12-3 or TRBV12-4 and TRBJ2-2; the D is unclear. There are 12 residues in the CDR3. V shed 5 bases and J shed 6 bases, with 7 bases lying between them. In nucleotides, the CDR3 is TGTGCCAGCAGTACTTACCCCGGGGAGCTGTTTTTT. Its translation: CASSTYPGELFF.